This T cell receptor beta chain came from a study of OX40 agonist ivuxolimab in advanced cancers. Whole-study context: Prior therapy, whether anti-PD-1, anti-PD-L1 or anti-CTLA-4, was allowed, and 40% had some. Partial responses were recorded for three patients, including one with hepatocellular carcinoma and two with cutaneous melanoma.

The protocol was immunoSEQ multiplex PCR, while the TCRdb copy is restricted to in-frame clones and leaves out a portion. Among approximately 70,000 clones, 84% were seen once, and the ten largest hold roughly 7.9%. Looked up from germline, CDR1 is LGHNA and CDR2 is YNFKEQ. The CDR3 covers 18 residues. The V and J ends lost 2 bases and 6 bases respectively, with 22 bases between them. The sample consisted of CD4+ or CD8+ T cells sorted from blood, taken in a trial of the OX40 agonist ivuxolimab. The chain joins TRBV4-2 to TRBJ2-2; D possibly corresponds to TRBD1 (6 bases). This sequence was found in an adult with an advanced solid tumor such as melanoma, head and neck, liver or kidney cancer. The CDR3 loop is CASSQTFGQGIGAGELFF. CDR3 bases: TGTGCCAGCAGCCAAACATTTGGGCAGGGGATTGGGGCCGGGGAGCTGTTTTTT.